This T cell receptor (beta chain) was retrieved from a study of a mutant IDH1 vaccine in newly diagnosed glioma. Whole-study context: Vaccination followed radiotherapy alone by 4-6 weeks, or accompanied temozolomide cycles. The sex distribution of treated patients was approximately 62% male and roughly 40% female, with a mean age of 40.4 years. Visit timing is recorded as week 35 for V12 and week 47 for V13. Points from the study as a whole: Pseudoprogression showed no apparent link to changes in top peripheral T cell clonotypes.

Method: immunoSEQ multiplex PCR; TCRdb's copy keeps in-frame clones and lacks some. The sample includes 43,000 or so clones, 85% to 95% of them seen just once. As concerns this clone: Antigen: not known.

V was clipped by 3 bases and J by 0 bases, with 5 bases between them. Looked up from germline, CDR1 is MGHRA and CDR2 is YSYEKL. CDR3 length: 14 amino acids. As to time point: week 35, safety follow-up. Mutant IDH1 20-mer peptide, at 300 ug, made up each vaccine dose, with topical imiquimod. The sequencing here drew on PBMCs, taken from a glioma patient whose treatment included an IDH1 peptide vaccine. The source is a man aged 50-59 years with glioma. The rearrangement uses TRBV4-1 and TRBJ1-4, with D maybe TRBD1 (5 bases). The CDR3 DNA reads as TGCGCCAGCAGCCAGGGGGCAACTAATGAAAAACTGTTTTTT. This gives the protein CASSQGATNEKLFF.